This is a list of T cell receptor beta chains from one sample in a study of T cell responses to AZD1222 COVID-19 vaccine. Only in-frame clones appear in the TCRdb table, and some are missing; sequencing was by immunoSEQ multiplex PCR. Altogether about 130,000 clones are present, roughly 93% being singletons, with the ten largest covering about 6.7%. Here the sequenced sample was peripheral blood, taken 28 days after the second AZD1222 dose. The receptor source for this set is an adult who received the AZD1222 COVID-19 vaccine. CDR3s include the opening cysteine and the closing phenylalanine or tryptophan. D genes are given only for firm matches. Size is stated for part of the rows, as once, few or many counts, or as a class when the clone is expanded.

cdr3_nt: TGTGCCAGCAGCTTGGGGATCATCAGGGGCGAAGGGGCCAACGTCCTGACTTTC
cdr3_aa: CASSLGIIRGEGANVLTF
clone_size: NA
j_call: TRBJ2-6
d_call: NA
v_call: TRBV7-9

cdr3_nt: TGCGCCAGCAGCTTGGCGGCAGGGAGTCAGCCCCAGCATTTT
cdr3_aa: CASSLAAGSQPQHF
clone_size: NA
j_call: TRBJ1-5
d_call: NA
v_call: TRBV5-1

cdr3_nt: TGTGCCAGCAGCGCCCCCGGGACAGGGTGGAACACCATATATTTT
cdr3_aa: CASSAPGTGWNTIYF
clone_size: NA
j_call: TRBJ1-3
d_call: TRBD1
v_call: TRBV9

cdr3_nt: TGTGCCAGTAGTATAGGGTTGCCCCCCGATGAGCAGTTCTTC
cdr3_aa: CASSIGLPPDEQFF
clone_size: NA
j_call: TRBJ2-1
d_call: NA
v_call: TRBV19

cdr3_nt: TGTGCCAGCAGCTTACGCGGGGGGAAAGAGACCCAGTACTTC
cdr3_aa: CASSLRGGKETQYF
clone_size: NA
j_call: TRBJ2-5
d_call: TRBD2
v_call: TRBV7-8

cdr3_nt: TGTGCCAGCAGCTTTGATCGGGACTGGGCCTGGAATGAGCAGTTCTTC
cdr3_aa: CASSFDRDWAWNEQFF
clone_size: NA
j_call: TRBJ2-1
d_call: NA
v_call: TRBV11-2

cdr3_nt: TGCGCCAGCAGCCAAGTGCCCCGGGGGGAAGAGACCCAGTACTTC
cdr3_aa: CASSQVPRGEETQYF
clone_size: NA
j_call: TRBJ2-5
d_call: TRBD2
v_call: TRBV4-1

cdr3_nt: TGTGCCAGCAGCCCCTTGGGCGAAGAAATGAACACTGAAGCTTTCTTT
cdr3_aa: CASSPLGEEMNTEAFF
clone_size: NA
j_call: TRBJ1-1
d_call: NA
v_call: TRBV5-6

cdr3_nt: TGCAGTGCTAGTCGTATCGGAGTCCAAGAGACCCAGTACTTC
cdr3_aa: CSASRIGVQETQYF
clone_size: few
j_call: TRBJ2-5
d_call: NA
v_call: TRBV20-1

cdr3_nt: TGTGCCAGCACAAGGGGACAGGGGGATCAGCCCCAGCATTTT
cdr3_aa: CASTRGQGDQPQHF
clone_size: NA
j_call: TRBJ1-5
d_call: TRBD1
v_call: TRBV19

cdr3_nt: TGTGCCAGCTCACCAAGGCAGGGCAGTGAAAATTCACCCCTCCACTTT
cdr3_aa: CASSPRQGSENSPLHF
clone_size: once
j_call: TRBJ1-6
d_call: NA
v_call: TRBV18

cdr3_nt: TGTGCCAGTGGGGGACAGGGCTTAGAAAGCAATCAGCCCCAGCATTTT
cdr3_aa: CASGGQGLESNQPQHF
clone_size: NA
j_call: TRBJ1-5
d_call: TRBD1
v_call: TRBV19

cdr3_nt: TGTGCCAGCAGTGAAAGGCCGGGACAGGGGTTTGAAAAACTGTTTTTT
cdr3_aa: CASSERPGQGFEKLFF
clone_size: NA
j_call: TRBJ1-4
d_call: TRBD1
v_call: TRBV25-1

cdr3_nt: TGTGCCTGGAGGGGGGACGGCTTCTCCTATAATTCACCCCTCCACTTT
cdr3_aa: CAWRGDGFSYNSPLHF
clone_size: NA
j_call: TRBJ1-6
d_call: NA
v_call: TRBV30

cdr3_nt: TGTGCCAGCAGCTCTGGACAGGGAGACCTCTACGAGCAGTACTTC
cdr3_aa: CASSSGQGDLYEQYF
clone_size: once
j_call: TRBJ2-7
d_call: TRBD1
v_call: TRBV9

cdr3_nt: TGTGCCAGTAGTCCTGGACAGGGAATGGTCTACGAGCAGTACTTC
cdr3_aa: CASSPGQGMVYEQYF
clone_size: NA
j_call: TRBJ2-7
d_call: TRBD1
v_call: TRBV19

cdr3_nt: TGTGCCAGCAGCAAAGCCGCTTCAGGGGAGGCAACTAATGAAAAACTGTTTTTT
cdr3_aa: CASSKAASGEATNEKLFF
clone_size: once
j_call: TRBJ1-4
d_call: NA
v_call: TRBV21-1

cdr3_nt: TGTGCCAGCAGCTTTTCTTGGTATGGAGCCTACGAGCAGTACTTC
cdr3_aa: CASSFSWYGAYEQYF
clone_size: NA
j_call: TRBJ2-7
d_call: NA
v_call: TRBV7-2

cdr3_nt: TGTGCCAGCAGCTCGGGGACAAATAATTCACCCCTCCACTTT
cdr3_aa: CASSSGTNNSPLHF
clone_size: NA
j_call: TRBJ1-6
d_call: NA
v_call: TRBV5-8

cdr3_nt: TGTGCCAGCCGGGCAGCAGCATACAATGAGCAGTTCTTC
cdr3_aa: CASRAAAYNEQFF
clone_size: NA
j_call: TRBJ2-1
d_call: NA
v_call: TRBV7-2